A single sample gave rise to the 23 T cell receptor beta chains below, sequenced in a study of CD4 T cell repertoires and nickel. A single record per CDR3 protein comes from TCRdb applying MiXCR to the RT-PCR reads. The table includes more than 300 distinct CDR3 sequences, 50% to 65% detected once. The specimen was CD4+ T cells from blood, not recorded whether cultured. The receptors stem from a human donor in a nickel allergy study, with or without nickel allergy (not recorded which). It is not recorded whether this sample comes from one donor or several.

The chain recombines TRBV7-8 with TRBJ2-4; tentatively, D is TRBD1 (6 bases). Germline lookup yields CDR1 SGHVS and CDR2 FQNEAQ. V gave up 0 bases and J gave up 4 bases, with 10 bases separating them. This CDR3 is built from 15 residues. DNA of the CDR3: TGTGCCAGCAGCTTAGCGGGACACAAAAAAAACATTCAGTACTTC. Its translation: CASSLAGHKKNIQYF.

V gene TRBV6-5 combines with J gene TRBJ2-2; D remains ambiguous. V lost 0 bases to trimming and J lost 2 bases, with 10 bases between them. Germline values: CDR1 MNHEY, CDR2 SVGAGI. CDR3 length equals 16 residues. Here the CDR3 DNA reads TGTGCCAGCAGTTACTCGATAGGCCACAACACCGGGGAGCTGTTTTTT. This gives the protein CASSYSIGHNTGELFF.

This chain connects TRBV29-1 to TRBJ2-2, with 7 bases fitting TRBD2. This CDR3 is built from 14 residues. The germline V gene encodes CDR1 SQVTM and CDR2 ANQGSEA. V trimming: 6 bases; J trimming: 2 bases; junction bases outside the gene matches: 6. The CDR3 DNA reads as TGCAGCGTCAAAGGGGAGGGAAACACCGGGGAGCTGTTTTTT. Encoded protein: CSVKGEGNTGELFF.

The chain combines TRBV21-1 with TRBJ2-6; the DNA was not compared with TRBD1, the D call given in the table. TRBV21-1 is an annotated pseudogene. The CDR3 length is 16 residues. As DNA, the CDR3 is TGTGCCACCACAGGGGGGGAGAGCTCTGGGGCCAACGTCCTGACTTTC. This codes for CATTGGESSGANVLTF.

This clonotype was observed a few times. The chain recombines TRBV11-2 with TRBJ1-2; unclear D gene. V dropped 2 bases and J dropped 4 bases, with 8 bases sitting between them. The CDR3 extends over 13 amino acids. Per germline, CDR1 SGHAT and CDR2 FQNNGV. CDR3 nucleotides: TGTGCCAGCAGCTTACGCAGGAGCTATGGCTACACCTTC. Translation: CASSLRRSYGYTF.

The chain is built from TRBV5-6 and TRBJ2-1; 7 bases match TRBD2. The germline gives CDR1 SGHDT, CDR2 YYEEEE. V gave up 0 bases and J gave up 6 bases; unmatched junction bases: 9. This CDR3 region has 16 residues. The CDR3 region is CASSLASREPRNEQFF. CDR3 sequence (DNA): TGTGCCAGCAGCTTGGCATCGCGGGAGCCCCGCAATGAGCAGTTCTTC.

The J gene is TRBJ2-5, the V gene TRBV7-2; D perhaps matches TRBD1 (6 bases). Trimming removed 4 bases from V and 3 bases from J, with 15 bases in between. Germline V gene sequence: CDR1 SGHTA, CDR2 FQGNSA. The CDR3 covers 15 residues. DNA of the CDR3: TGTGCCAGCAGCTCACAGGGTAGGACAGAAGAGACCCAGTACTTC. Its translation: CASSSQGRTEETQYF.

The chain recombines TRBV12-3 or TRBV12-4 with TRBJ1-1, with 9 bases identical to TRBD1. With 6 bases clipped from V and 5 bases from J, the junction kept 10 bases outside the gene matches. The CDR3 extends over 15 amino acids. The CDR3 nucleotides read TGTGCCAGCAGCTTCCCTTACGACAGGGGGACTGAAGCTTTCTTT. Translated: CASSFPYDRGTEAFF.

V gene TRBV7-3 combines with J gene TRBJ1-2, with no clear D. The germline gives CDR1 SGHTA, CDR2 FQGTGA. The length of the CDR3 is 13 residues. Trimming took off 2 bases at V and 1 base at J, with 5 bases between the two ends. The CDR3 spells CASSLQRNYGYTF. The DNA for the CDR3 is TGTGCCAGCAGCTTACAGCGTAACTATGGCTACACCTTC. The whole variable domain, remainder taken from reference TRBV7-3 and TRBJ1-2, is GAGVSQTPSNKVTEKGKYVELRCDPISGHTALYWYRQSLGQGPEFLIYFQGTGAADDSGLPNDRFFAVRPEGSVSTLKIQRTERGDSAVYLCASSLQRNYGYTFGSGTRLTVV.

V gene TRBV20-1 combines with J gene TRBJ1-4; 8 nucleotides line up with TRBD1. V was clipped by 8 bases and J by 7 bases; unmatched bases: 15. The CDR3 has 15 residues. Germline V CDR1 and CDR2: DFQATT, SNEGSKA (reference sequence). CDR3 bases: TGCAGTACTACTTACATAAGGACAGGGCGTGAAAAACTGTTTTTT. This encodes CSTTYIRTGREKLFF.

V usage is TRBV5-8 and J usage is TRBJ2-3; no clear D gene. The CDR3 contains 12 residues. Between the trimmed V and J ends, which lost 2 bases and 5 bases, there was a span of 6 bases. CDR1 SGHTS and CDR2 YDEGEE come from the germline V gene. CDR3 loop: CASSFIRDTQYF. The CDR3, as DNA: TGTGCCAGCAGCTTTATTCGAGATACGCAGTATTTT.

The V and J genes are TRBV7-8 and TRBJ2-1; 12 bases align to TRBD2. This CDR3 has 16 residues. From germline, CDR1 is SGHVS and CDR2 FQNEAQ. V dropped 8 bases and J dropped 9; count of bases not matched to a gene: 14. The CDR3 region has the DNA TGTGCCAGCTCCCAAGCGGGGCTAGCGGGGGGGGGTGAGCAGTTCTTC. It codes for CASSQAGLAGGGEQFF.

This clonotype was picked up a small number of times. One end of the junction is discordant with germline, which a read error may explain. The chain uses TRBV7-7 and TRBJ2-5; possibly TRBD2 for D (6 bases). CDR3 length: 14 amino acids. The germline V gene has CDR1 SSHAT and CDR2 FNYEAQ (reference sequence). The DNA for the CDR3 is TGTGCTAGCAGCTTGGGCAGTGGGACTGAGACCCAGTACTTC. Translation: CASSLGSGTETQYF.

This clonotype occurred a few times. The rearrangement uses TRBV29-1 and TRBJ1-2; D gene ambiguous. In germline, CDR1 is SQVTM, CDR2 ANQGSEA. Trimming shortened V by 1 base and J by 4 bases, and 13 bases separated the two germline ends. This CDR3 region has 14 residues. This chain's CDR3 is CSVEVVPDRYGYTF. The CDR3 nucleotides read TGCAGCGTTGAAGTGGTGCCCGACCGCTATGGCTACACCTTC.

V gene TRBV20-1 combines with J gene TRBJ2-3; TRBD2 is a possible D gene (7 bases). The length of the CDR3 is 17 residues. CDR1 DFQATT and CDR2 SNEGSKA come from the germline V gene (reference sequence). Trimming left V 1 base short and J 3 bases short, with 20 bases between. The CDR3 DNA reads as TGCAGTGCTAGAGGACTTAGGGGGGAGGGCCTGACAGATACGCAGTATTTT. Protein product: CSARGLRGEGLTDTQYF.

V is TRBV23-1 and J is TRBJ1-1; D not resolved. TRBV23-1 is an ORF, with its function uncertain. This CDR3 is built from 11 residues. V lost 3 bases to trimming and J lost 6 bases, with 5 bases between them. The CDR3 spells CASSHRAEAFF. CDR3 sequence (DNA): TGCGCCAGCAGTCATCGGGCTGAAGCTTTCTTT.

This clonotype was counted only a few times. The rearrangement uses TRBV11-1 and TRBJ2-1; the D gene could be TRBD1 or TRBD2 (6 bases each). The V gene's germline CDR1 is SGHAT and CDR2 FQDESV (reference sequence). V was cut by 1 base and J by 7 bases, with 11 bases left in between. This CDR3 region has 14 residues. The CDR3 loop reads CASSLVGGTNEQFF. CDR3 DNA: TGTGCCAGCAGCTTAGTGGGCGGGACAAATGAGCAGTTCTTC.

This chain connects TRBV29-1 to TRBJ2-5; TRBD2 might be the D (6 bases). V was pared by 0 bases and J by 3 bases, with 20 bases between. The CDR3 is 17 amino acids. CDR1 and CDR2 from the germline V gene are SQVTM and ANQGSEA. CDR3 in amino acids: CSVEERFGGLVEETQYF. The DNA for the CDR3 is TGCAGCGTTGAAGAGCGCTTCGGGGGTCTCGTGGAAGAGACCCAGTACTTC.

The rearrangement links TRBV5-1 to TRBJ2-5; D unclear. Per germline, CDR1 SGHRS and CDR2 YFSETQ. This CDR3 has 14 amino acids. V lost 0 bases, J lost 0 bases, and 6 bases lay in between. CDR3 sequence: CASSLAGNQETQYF. CDR3 nucleotides: TGCGCCAGCAGCTTGGCTGGGAACCAAGAGACCCAGTACTTC.

The chain has TRBV6-2 or TRBV6-3 and TRBJ2-4; 10 nucleotides align to TRBD1. The CDR3 is 14 amino acids. The V gene end was trimmed by 11 bases and the J gene end by 6 bases; junction bases not matched to a gene: 10. CDR1 MNHEY and CDR2 SVGEGT come from the germline V gene. The CDR3 DNA follows: TGTGCCGGCTCGACAGGGGGCGCCTTAAACATTCAGTACTTC. Translated: CAGSTGGALNIQYF.

The chain links TRBV16 to TRBJ2-2; D remains unclear. Between the trimmed V and J ends, which lost 0 bases and 6 bases, there was a span of 8 bases. Germline V gives CDR1 KGHSY, CDR2 FQNENV. This CDR3 contains 14 residues. CDR3 coding DNA: TGTGCCAGCAGCCAATCGATACAGCCCGGGGAGCTGTTTTTT. Protein product: CASSQSIQPGELFF. Supplemented by reference TRBV16 and TRBJ2-2, the full variable domain reads GEEVAQTPKHLVRGEGQKAKLYCAPIKGHSYVFWYQQVLKNEFKFLISFQNENVFDETGMPKERFSAKCLPNSPCSLEIQATKLEDSAVYFCASSQSIQPGELFFGEGSRLTVL.

J is TRBJ1-1 and V is TRBV29-1; D is undetermined. The V and J ends lost 3 bases and 3 bases respectively, with 11 bases between them. Germline assignment: CDR1 SQVTM and CDR2 ANQGSEA. CDR3 length: 13 residues. The CDR3 region is CSVEASPDTEAFF. The CDR3 region has the DNA TGCAGCGTTGAGGCCAGTCCGGACACTGAAGCTTTCTTT.

The chain couples TRBV7-2 to TRBJ2-1; the match to TRBD1 covers 7 bases. Germline V gene sequence: CDR1 SGHTA, CDR2 FQGNSA. This CDR3 is built from 17 residues. The V and J ends lost 8 bases and 2 bases, in that order; junction bases with no gene match: 15. The chain's CDR3 is CASGAGGLWVAYNEQFF. As DNA, the CDR3 is TGTGCCAGCGGGGCAGGGGGTCTTTGGGTTGCCTACAATGAGCAGTTCTTC.